This T cell receptor (beta chain) was identified during a study of T cell repertoires in cytomegalovirus infection. TCRdb re-called the reads through MiXCR, storing one row per CDR3 protein. The sample records roughly 300,000 distinct CDR3 sequences, about 25% being singletons. V shed 4 bases and J 3 bases; nucleotides not matched to a gene: 7. The CDR3 runs to 15 residues. The material sequenced was PBMCs. The receptor was derived from a human donor in good health (CMV status not recorded). Some clones in this sample may be carry-over from other donors' samples. The V call is TRBV12-3 or TRBV12-4, the J call TRBJ2-7; 9 bases fit TRBD1. CDR3 DNA sequence: TGTGCCAGCAGTTCCCCAGGGACAGGGATCTACGAGCAGTACTTC. Translation: CASSSPGTGIYEQYF.